The 23 T cell receptor beta chains listed next were all sequenced from one sample in a study of blood T cell repertoires in COVID-19. Repertoires were generated with immunoSEQ multiplex PCR, while TCRdb's copy carries only in-frame clones and drops some. Of fewer than 200,000 clones in the sample, around four fifths were seen once. The material sequenced was peripheral blood. The receptors derive from a woman in her seventies who had recovered from COVID-19.

The chain links TRBV30 to TRBJ1-3, with 7 bases lining up with TRBD1. There are 14 residues in the CDR3. V trimming: 5 bases; J trimming: 1 base; junction bases outside the gene matches: 5. Germline lookup yields CDR1 GTSNPN and CDR2 SVGIG (reference sequence). The CDR3 reads CAWLGGPSGNTIYF. The CDR3 nucleotides read TGTGCCTGGTTAGGGGGCCCGTCTGGAAACACCATATATTTT.

A note on this clone: The same CDR3 arises from other DNA sequences in this sample as well. The chain joins TRBV9 to TRBJ1-2; D unclear. Per the germline V gene, CDR1 is SGDLS and CDR2 is YYNGEE. This CDR3 is 17 amino acids long. Trimming shortened V by 2 bases and J by 0 bases, and 17 bases separated the two germline ends. CDR3 nucleotide sequence: TGTGCCAGCAGCGTGGGCATGTTGGGCCGAGCTAACTATGGCTACACCTTC. It encodes CASSVGMLGRANYGYTF.

The chain couples TRBV18 to TRBJ2-1, with 7 bases matching TRBD2. Germline V gene data show CDR1 as KGHSH and CDR2 as LQKENI. The V segment lost 3 bases and the J segment 3 bases; nucleotides outside the gene matches: 14. This CDR3 has 18 residues. The CDR3 region is CASSPPRGASGFYNEQFF. CDR3 nucleotide sequence: TGTGCCAGCTCACCCCCCCGAGGAGCTAGCGGCTTCTACAATGAGCAGTTCTTC.

The chain carries TRBV10-3 and TRBJ2-1; 10 bases agree with TRBD2. Germline V gene data show CDR1 as ENHRY and CDR2 as SYGVKD. Trimming at V came to 2 bases and at J to 4 bases, leaving 5 bases not matched to a gene. The CDR3 is 16 residues long. The CDR3 reads CAISEPLAGAYNEQFF. In nucleotides, the CDR3 is TGTGCCATCAGTGAGCCTCTAGCGGGGGCATACAATGAGCAGTTCTTC.

This clone has a handful of counts. J is TRBJ2-5 and V is TRBV4-1, with 15 bases lining up with TRBD2. This CDR3 comprises 19 residues. Germline CDR1 reads MGHRA; CDR2 reads YSYEKL. Germline trimming cut 3 bases from V and 5 bases from J; bases unmatched to any gene: 13. The chain's CDR3 is CASSHPGLAGGPGRETQYF. The CDR3 nucleotides are TGCGCCAGCAGCCACCCCGGACTAGCGGGGGGGCCAGGCCGGGAGACCCAGTACTTC.

The gene calls are TRBV23-1 and TRBJ2-7; 7 bases line up with TRBD2. TRBV23-1 carries the ORF label, with uncertain function. The CDR3 is made up of 16 amino acids. J lost 1 base, V lost 3 bases, and 9 bases had no gene match. CDR3 sequence reads: CASSHEWGGGSYEQYF. The CDR3 nucleotides are TGCGCCAGCAGTCACGAGTGGGGGGGAGGTTCCTACGAGCAGTACTTC.

The rearrangement uses TRBV5-8 and TRBJ2-3; tentatively, D is TRBD1 (5 bases). Trimming cost V 0 bases and J 2 bases, with 10 bases left between them. Per the germline V gene, CDR1 is SGHTS and CDR2 is YDEGEE. CDR3 length equals 15 residues. The CDR3 DNA follows: TGTGCCAGCAGCTTGGGGGGCGGAAACACAGATACGCAGTATTTT. Residues: CASSLGGGNTDTQYF.

The J gene is TRBJ1-2, the V gene TRBV18, with D maybe TRBD1 (6 bases). The V end was cut by 2 bases, the J end by 8 bases, with 12 bases between. Germline V gene lookup returns CDR1 KGHSH and CDR2 LQKENI. The length of the CDR3 is 13 residues. The CDR3 sequence is CASSPDRTRGYTF. The CDR3 DNA reads as TGTGCCAGCTCACCAGACAGGACGAGAGGCTACACCTTC.

V usage is TRBV27 and J usage is TRBJ2-7, with 12 bases matching TRBD2. J was trimmed by 12 bases and V by 5 bases; bases with no gene match: 11. Germline V CDR1 and CDR2: MNHEY, SMNVEV (reference sequence). This CDR3 is 14 amino acids long. CDR3 nucleotide sequence: TGTGCCAGCAGTCCCCCCGGACTAGCGGGACAGGGGTACTTC. It specifies CASSPPGLAGQGYF.

J is TRBJ1-6 and V is TRBV18; 9 bases agree with TRBD1. The V segment lost 3 bases and the J segment 8 bases; nucleotides outside the gene matches: 2. The CDR3 is 14 amino acids. Germline V gene lookup returns CDR1 KGHSH and CDR2 LQKENI. The CDR3 bases are TGTGCCAGCTCACCGGGACAGGGTTATTCACCCCTCCACTTT. It encodes CASSPGQGYSPLHF.

The V and J genes are TRBV10-3 and TRBJ2-3; 8 nucleotides match TRBD2. Trimming at V came to 3 bases and at J to 4 bases, leaving 12 bases not matched to a gene. The CDR3 extends over 17 amino acids. The germline gives CDR1 ENHRY, CDR2 SYGVKD. The CDR3 is CAISERGAGRGADTQYF. The CDR3 nucleotides are TGTGCCATCAGTGAACGAGGGGCGGGGCGGGGGGCAGATACGCAGTATTTT.

This sequence joins TRBV18 and TRBJ1-1; possibly TRBD1 for D (6 bases). The CDR3 covers 15 residues. In germline, CDR1 is KGHSH, CDR2 LQKENI. Deletions cut 2 bases from V and 3 bases from J, with 13 bases between. CDR3 sequence reads: CASSPMRGGDTEAFF. Written as DNA, the CDR3 is TGTGCCAGCTCACCAATGAGGGGGGGGGACACTGAAGCTTTCTTT.

CDR3 bases: TGTGCCAGCAGCTCCGGCGGGACTAGCGTGAGTACGTACTTC. This sequence encodes CASSSGGTSVSTYF. The chain joins TRBV11-2 to TRBJ2-7; 10 positions agree with TRBD2. The CDR3 spans 14 residues. Trimming removed 4 bases from V and 12 bases from J; junction bases left unmatched: 12. Germline CDR1 and CDR2: SGHAT and FQNNGV.

The rearrangement links TRBV7-6 to TRBJ1-4; D may be TRBD1 (6 bases). The V and J ends lost 5 bases and 0 bases respectively, with 10 bases between them. This CDR3 is 15 amino acids long. From germline, CDR1 is SGHVS and CDR2 FNYEAQ. The CDR3 protein is CASSQAGATNEKLFF. Written as DNA, the CDR3 is TGTGCCAGCAGCCAAGCAGGGGCAACTAATGAAAAACTGTTTTTT.

The V and J genes are TRBV5-1 and TRBJ1-1; TRBD1 is a possible D gene (6 bases). The germline V gene has CDR1 SGHRS and CDR2 YFSETQ. The CDR3 contains 14 residues. The V end was cut by 2 bases, the J end by 2 bases, with 10 bases between. The DNA for the CDR3 is TGCGCCAGCAGCTTTTGGGGGCCCAACACTGAAGCTTTCTTT. It codes for CASSFWGPNTEAFF. The variable domain in full, completed from reference TRBV5-1 and TRBJ1-1, reads KAGVTQTPRYLIKTRGQQVTLSCSPISGHRSVSWYQQTPGQGLQFLFEYFSETQRNKGNFPGRFSGRQFSNSRSEMNVSTLELGDSALYLCASSFWGPNTEAFFGQGTRLTVV.

The V and J genes are TRBV9 and TRBJ1-2; 10 positions agree with TRBD1. CDR3 length: 17 residues. Germline-derived CDR1 and CDR2 are SGDLS and YYNGEE. J gave up 1 base and V 4 bases, and 10 bases lay outside the gene matches. The CDR3 sequence is CASSTQTGTGVNYGYTF. As DNA, the CDR3 is TGTGCCAGCAGCACACAGACCGGGACAGGGGTTAACTATGGCTACACCTTC.

The chain has TRBV9 and TRBJ2-1, with a tentative D call TRBD2 (6 bases). In germline, CDR1 is SGDLS, CDR2 YYNGEE. This CDR3 has 14 amino acids. V lost 3 bases, J lost 5 bases, and 12 bases lay in between. The CDR3 protein is CASSAVQRDNEQFF. CDR3 nucleotides: TGTGCCAGCAGCGCCGTTCAGCGGGACAATGAGCAGTTCTTC. The variable domain in full, completed from reference TRBV9 and TRBJ2-1, reads DSGVTQTPKHLITATGQRVTLRCSPRSGDLSVYWYQQSLDQGLQFLIQYYNGEERAKGNILERFSAQQFPDLHSELNLSSLELGDSALYFCASSAVQRDNEQFFGPGTRLTVL.

The chain links TRBV3-1 (or the pseudogene TRBV3-2) to TRBJ2-7; the match to TRBD2 covers 8 bases. V shed 4 bases, J shed 1 base, and the junction held 6 bases outside the gene matches. Per the germline V gene, CDR1 is LGHDT and CDR2 is YNNKEL (reference sequence). The CDR3 sequence is 15 residues long. The CDR3: CASSLGTSRSYEQYF. CDR3 bases: TGTGCCAGCAGCCTGGGGACTAGTAGGTCCTACGAGCAGTACTTC.

This sequence joins TRBV5-5 and TRBJ2-1; 9 nucleotides line up with TRBD2. Germline loops: CDR1 SGHKS, CDR2 YYEKEE (reference sequence). The CDR3 loop spans 15 amino acids. V lost 0 bases, J lost 4 bases, and 2 bases stayed unmatched. The CDR3 DNA reads TGTGCCAGCAGCTTGGGGCTAGCGGGATACAATGAGCAGTTCTTC. Translating it yields CASSLGLAGYNEQFF.

V gene TRBV20-1 combines with J gene TRBJ1-1; tentatively, D is TRBD1 (5 bases). The CDR3 spans 11 residues. The germline V gene has CDR1 DFQATT and CDR2 SNEGSKA (reference sequence). V lost 6 bases and J 10 bases, leaving 15 bases between the germline ends. CDR3: CSASGGYVAFF. The CDR3 region has the DNA TGCAGTGCCTCCGGGGGTTACGTAGCTTTCTTT.

The V and J genes are TRBV10-1 and TRBJ2-1; 12 nucleotides line up with TRBD2. The J segment lost 9 bases and the V segment lost 4 bases, leaving 7 bases of the junction unmatched. Germline V lookup: CDR1 WNHNN, CDR2 SYGVQD (reference sequence). The length of the CDR3 is 15 residues. The CDR3 is CASSGGPGLAGEQFF. DNA for the CDR3: TGCGCCAGCAGTGGGGGTCCGGGACTAGCGGGTGAGCAGTTCTTC.

The chain joins TRBV9 to TRBJ2-2; 7 bases are shared with TRBD2. J lost 3 bases, V lost 0 bases, and 5 bases had no gene match. Per the germline V gene, CDR1 is SGDLS and CDR2 is YYNGEE. This CDR3 spans 16 amino acids. The CDR3 coding sequence is TGTGCCAGCAGCGTAGTCGGCAGCGGGGACACCGGGGAGCTGTTTTTT. Its protein product is CASSVVGSGDTGELFF.

The chain has TRBV3-1 (or the pseudogene TRBV3-2) and TRBJ2-1, with 8 bases fitting TRBD1. The CDR3 spans 17 residues. Trimming removed 3 bases from V and 4 bases from J; junction bases left unmatched: 11. Germline V gene sequence: CDR1 LGHDT, CDR2 YNNKEL (reference sequence). CDR3 bases: TGTGCCAGCAGCCAGGGGTCCCCGGGACAGGCTTACAATGAGCAGTTCTTC. It is translated as CASSQGSPGQAYNEQFF.